This T cell receptor (beta chain) was profiled in a study of Ad26.COV2.S vaccination and SARS-CoV-2 variants. Germline CDR1 is LGHNA and CDR2 is YSLEER. Deletions cut 0 bases from V and 4 bases from J, with 6 bases between. This CDR3 is built from 13 residues. Treatment here: over 15 received Ad26.COV2.S at low or high dose, single or two shots; about 5 received placebo; per-sample allocation not given. Day 63 after the first injection of vaccine or placebo was the sampling time. The administered vaccine (an Ad26 vector) expressed Wuhan-strain SARS-CoV-2 spike. Only in-frame clones appear in the TCRdb table, and some are missing; sequencing was by immunoSEQ multiplex PCR. The table lists some 420,000 clones, 85% to 90% of them singletons, with 3.6% in the top ten.

The sample in question was peripheral blood, obtained in a trial of Ad26.COV2.S vaccine versus placebo. This receptor was obtained from a person aged 18-65 years who received the Ad26.COV2.S COVID-19 vaccine or a placebo. The chain joins TRBV4-3 to TRBJ1-2; no clear D. The CDR3 DNA reads as TGCGCCAGCAGCCAAGACATGGGCTATGGCTACACCTTC. Translating it yields CASSQDMGYGYTF.